This entry concerns a single TCR beta chain. This table comes from immunoSEQ multiplex PCR, and its TCRdb copy is limited to in-frame clones, with some not included. In the table there are 2,000 to 2,500 clones, almost 85% of which are singletons. This sample is drawn from a study of T cell repertoires in ileal Crohn's disease. The CDR3 has 15 residues. Germline V lookup: CDR1 SGHDT, CDR2 YYEEEE. With 4 bases clipped from V and 4 bases from J, the junction kept 10 bases outside the gene matches. This TCR was recovered from an adult with Crohn's disease. Sample: ileal tissue. The rearrangement joins TRBV5-6 to TRBJ1-2; the match to TRBD1 covers 7 bases. The CDR3 loop reads CASSPGPGGTYGYTF. The CDR3 bases are TGTGCCAGCAGCCCGGGGCCAGGGGGTACCTATGGCTACACCTTC.